The rows below give T cell receptor beta chains drawn from one sample of a study of blood T cell repertoires in COVID-19. Produced via immunoSEQ multiplex PCR; TCRdb's table is partial and in-frame only. The sample includes 300,000 to 350,000 clones, roughly 89% of them seen just once. Material: peripheral blood. The receptor source for this set is a woman in her sixties or seventies with COVID-19, enrolled during active disease. CDR3s include the opening cysteine and the closing phenylalanine or tryptophan. A D gene is named only where the DNA matches it firmly. Not every row has a clone size; where given, it reads once, few, many or a size class.

v_call	clone_size	j_call	d_call	cdr3_aa	cdr3_nt
TRBV7-8	NA	TRBJ2-2	TRBD1	CASSFRIGTANTGELFF	TGTGCCAGCAGCTTCCGGATCGGGACAGCGAACACCGGGGAGCTGTTTTTT
TRBV2	NA	TRBJ1-5	NA	CASSEADSPNQPQHF	TGTGCCAGCAGTGAAGCGGACAGCCCGAATCAGCCCCAGCATTTT
TRBV27	NA	TRBJ1-5	NA	CASRAALYQPQHF	TGTGCCAGCAGGGCAGCGCTCTATCAGCCCCAGCATTTT
TRBV20-1	NA	TRBJ2-7	NA	CSAQGHSEQYF	TGCAGTGCCCAAGGACACAGCGAGCAGTACTTC
TRBV6-6	NA	TRBJ1-4	NA	CASSPLNEKLFF	TGTGCCAGCAGTCCCCTTAATGAAAAACTGTTTTTT
TRBV15	NA	TRBJ1-2	NA	CATSRDLSLTNYGYTF	TGTGCCACCAGCAGAGATTTAAGCCTGACAAACTATGGCTACACCTTC
TRBV20-1	NA	TRBJ2-1	NA	CSAREATGTFF	TGCAGTGCTAGAGAGGCGACAGGTACTTTCTTC
TRBV10-3	NA	TRBJ2-7	NA	CAIGRGWPYEQYF	TGTGCCATCGGGCGAGGGTGGCCCTACGAGCAGTACTTC
TRBV13	NA	TRBJ1-1	NA	CASSSAETGSTEAFF	TGTGCCAGCAGCTCCGCTGAAACAGGGAGCACTGAAGCTTTCTTT
TRBV19	NA	TRBJ1-1	NA	CASSITRLVTEAFF	TGTGCCAGTAGTATAACCAGGTTGGTCACTGAAGCTTTCTTT
TRBV5-1	NA	TRBJ1-1	NA	CASVREGGANTEAFF	TGCGCCAGCGTCCGGGAGGGGGGAGCGAACACTGAAGCTTTCTTT
TRBV19	NA	TRBJ2-7	NA	CASSIGQGSTYEQYF	TGTGCCAGTAGTATAGGCCAGGGGAGCACCTACGAGCAGTACTTC
TRBV21-1	NA	TRBJ2-7	NA	CAIPDRASYEQYF	TGTGCCATCCCCGACAGGGCCTCCTACGAGCAGTACTTC
TRBV5-4	NA	TRBJ2-2	NA	CASRRTGHPNTGELFF	TGTGCCAGCAGACGGACGGGACATCCGAACACCGGGGAGCTGTTTTTT
TRBV6-5	NA	TRBJ1-1	TRBD1	CASSRQGITEAFF	TGTGCCAGCAGTAGACAGGGGATCACTGAAGCTTTCTTT
TRBV9	NA	TRBJ2-7	TRBD1	CASSVLGQGARGEQYF	TGTGCCAGCAGCGTACTAGGACAGGGGGCTAGAGGCGAGCAGTACTTC
TRBV12-3/TRBV12-4	NA	TRBJ1-2	NA	CASSFTESGYTF	TGTGCCAGCAGCTTCACTGAATCTGGCTACACCTTC
TRBV7-9	many	TRBJ1-1	NA	CASSSVLNTEAFF	TGTGCCAGCAGCTCAGTTTTGAACACTGAAGCTTTCTTT
TRBV4-1	NA	TRBJ2-7	TRBD2	CASSQRGLADSSYEQYF	TGCGCCAGCAGCCAAAGGGGACTAGCGGATAGCTCCTACGAGCAGTACTTC
TRBV19	NA	TRBJ2-7	TRBD1	CASSWAGGSPYEQYF	TGTGCCAGTAGTTGGGCAGGGGGCTCCCCCTACGAGCAGTACTTC
TRBV6-6	NA	TRBJ1-1	TRBD1	CASSYSRQGLEAFF	TGTGCCAGCAGTTACTCGAGACAGGGATTAGAAGCTTTCTTT
TRBV5-1	NA	TRBJ2-1	TRBD2	CASSFDGGAYNEQFF	TGCGCCAGCAGCTTCGACGGGGGGGCCTACAATGAGCAGTTCTTC
TRBV19	NA	TRBJ2-1	NA	CASSTHRARYNEQFF	TGTGCCAGTAGTACCCACAGAGCCCGATACAATGAGCAGTTCTTC
TRBV18	NA	TRBJ1-1	TRBD1	CASSGQGASTEAFF	TGTGCCAGCTCAGGGCAGGGGGCTAGCACTGAAGCTTTCTTT
TRBV5-1	NA	TRBJ1-1	NA	CASSLNEVAFF	TGCGCCAGCAGCTTGAACGAGGTCGCTTTCTTT
TRBV6-5	NA	TRBJ2-3	NA	CASTPSLNTQYF	TGTGCCAGCACTCCCTCTCTAAATACGCAGTATTTT
TRBV19	NA	TRBJ1-3	NA	CASGGGTIYF	TGTGCCAGTGGAGGAGGCACCATATATTTT
TRBV11-2	NA	TRBJ2-3	TRBD2	CASSLTSANTQYF	TGTGCCAGCAGCTTGACTAGCGCGAATACGCAGTATTTT
TRBV5-5	NA	TRBJ1-6	NA	CASSLRTVSYNSPLHF	TGTGCCAGCAGCTTACGGACAGTCTCCTATAATTCACCCCTCCACTTT
TRBV25-1	few	TRBJ2-7	TRBD1	CASSGDSHEQYF	TGTGCCAGCAGTGGGGACAGCCACGAGCAGTACTTC
TRBV25-1	NA	TRBJ1-6	NA	CASSEWGEGNSPLHF	TGTGCCAGCAGTGAATGGGGGGAGGGTAATTCACCCCTCCACTTT
TRBV25-1	NA	TRBJ1-2	TRBD1	CASSESLGGGYGYTF	TGTGCCAGCAGTGAATCTCTAGGGGGCGGGTATGGCTACACCTTC
TRBV7-9	NA	TRBJ1-6	NA	CASTPDDRDNSPLHF	TGTGCCAGCACCCCGGATGACAGAGACAATTCACCCCTCCACTTT
TRBV2	NA	TRBJ2-7	NA	CASRDLVYEQYF	TGTGCCAGTAGAGACTTAGTCTACGAGCAGTACTTC
TRBV6-5	NA	TRBJ1-1	NA	CASSYGQMRFAFF	TGTGCCAGCAGTTACGGGCAGATGCGTTTCGCTTTCTTT
TRBV6-2/TRBV6-3	NA	TRBJ2-7	NA	CASSYPPTLRSSYEQYF	TGTGCCAGCAGTTACCCCCCCACTCTTAGGAGCTCCTACGAGCAGTACTTC
TRBV5-1	NA	TRBJ1-3	TRBD1	CASSLQGAEGNTIYF	TGCGCCAGCAGCTTGCAGGGGGCGGAAGGAAACACCATATATTTT
TRBV6-5	once	TRBJ1-5	NA	CATSLPPRSQPQHF	TGTGCCACGAGTCTACCCCCGAGGAGTCAGCCCCAGCATTTT
TRBV27	NA	TRBJ1-2	TRBD1	CASRPGQSRYGYTF	TGTGCCAGCAGACCGGGACAGTCCCGGTATGGCTACACCTTC
TRBV7-3	NA	TRBJ1-5	NA	CASSTGGSSHQPQHF	TGTGCCAGCAGCACCGGAGGCAGTAGCCATCAGCCCCAGCATTTT
TRBV6-6	NA	TRBJ2-7	NA	CASSYGTTGEQYF	TGTGCCAGCAGTTACGGGACCACAGGGGAGCAGTACTTC